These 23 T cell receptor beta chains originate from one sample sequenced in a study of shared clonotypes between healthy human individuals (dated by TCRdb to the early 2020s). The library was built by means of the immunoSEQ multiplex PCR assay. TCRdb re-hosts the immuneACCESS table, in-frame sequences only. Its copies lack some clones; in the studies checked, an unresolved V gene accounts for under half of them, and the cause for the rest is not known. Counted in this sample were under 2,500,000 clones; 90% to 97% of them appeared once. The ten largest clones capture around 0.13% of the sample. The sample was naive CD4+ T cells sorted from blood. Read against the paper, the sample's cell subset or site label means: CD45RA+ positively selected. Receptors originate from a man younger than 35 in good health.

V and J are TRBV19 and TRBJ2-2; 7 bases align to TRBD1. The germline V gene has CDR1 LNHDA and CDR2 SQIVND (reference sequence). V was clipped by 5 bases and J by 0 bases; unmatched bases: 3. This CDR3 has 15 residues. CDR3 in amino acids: CASSVGTANTGELFF. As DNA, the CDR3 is TGTGCCAGTAGTGTCGGGACAGCGAACACCGGGGAGCTGTTTTTT.

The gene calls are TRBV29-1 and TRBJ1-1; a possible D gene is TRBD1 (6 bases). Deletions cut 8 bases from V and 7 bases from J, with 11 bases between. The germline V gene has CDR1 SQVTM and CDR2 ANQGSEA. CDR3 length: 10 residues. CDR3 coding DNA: TGCAGCCATGGACAGTTTGAAGCTTTCTTT. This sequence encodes CSHGQFEAFF.

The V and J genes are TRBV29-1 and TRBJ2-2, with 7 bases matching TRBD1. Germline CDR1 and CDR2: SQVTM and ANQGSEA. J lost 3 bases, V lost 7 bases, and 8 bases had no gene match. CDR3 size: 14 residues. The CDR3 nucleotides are TGCAGCGGAAAGACAGGGATGGACACCGGGGAGCTGTTTTTT. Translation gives CSGKTGMDTGELFF.

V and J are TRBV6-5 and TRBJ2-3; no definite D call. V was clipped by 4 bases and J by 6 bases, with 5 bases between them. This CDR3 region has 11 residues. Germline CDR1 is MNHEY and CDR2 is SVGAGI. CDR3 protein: CASSFFDTQYF. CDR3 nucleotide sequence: TGTGCCAGCAGTTTTTTCGATACGCAGTATTTT.

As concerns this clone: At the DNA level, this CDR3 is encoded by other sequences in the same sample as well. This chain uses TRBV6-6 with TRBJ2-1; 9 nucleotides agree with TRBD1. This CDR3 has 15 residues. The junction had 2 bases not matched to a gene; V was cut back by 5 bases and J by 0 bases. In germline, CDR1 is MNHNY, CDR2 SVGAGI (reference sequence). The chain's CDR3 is CASSQGQGSYNEQFF. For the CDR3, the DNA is TGTGCCAGCAGTCAGGGACAGGGCTCCTACAATGAGCAGTTCTTC.

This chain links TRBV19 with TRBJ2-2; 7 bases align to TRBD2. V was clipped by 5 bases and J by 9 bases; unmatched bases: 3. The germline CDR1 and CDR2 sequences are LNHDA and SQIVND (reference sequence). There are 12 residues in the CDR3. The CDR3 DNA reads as TGTGCCAGTAGTCTCGGGAGGAGGGAGCTGTTTTTT. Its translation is CASSLGRRELFF.

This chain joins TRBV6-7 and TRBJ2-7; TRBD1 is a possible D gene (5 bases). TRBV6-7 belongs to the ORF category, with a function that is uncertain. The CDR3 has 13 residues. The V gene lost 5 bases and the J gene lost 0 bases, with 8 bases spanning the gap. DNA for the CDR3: TGTGCCAGCAGTCTAGGGGACTCCTACGAGCAGTACTTC. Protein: CASSLGDSYEQYF.

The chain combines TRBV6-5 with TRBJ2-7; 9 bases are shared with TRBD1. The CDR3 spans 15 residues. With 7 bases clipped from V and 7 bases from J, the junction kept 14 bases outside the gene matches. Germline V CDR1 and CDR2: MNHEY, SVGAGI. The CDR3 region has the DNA TGTGCCAGCACCGAACCCGGGACAGGGAAGAGGGAGCAGTACTTC. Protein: CASTEPGTGKREQYF.

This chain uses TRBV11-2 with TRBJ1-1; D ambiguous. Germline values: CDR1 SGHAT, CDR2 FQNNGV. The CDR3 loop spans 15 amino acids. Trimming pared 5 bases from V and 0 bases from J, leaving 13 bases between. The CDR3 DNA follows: TGTGCCAGCAGCCCCACTAACCCCATGAACACTGAAGCTTTCTTT. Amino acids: CASSPTNPMNTEAFF.

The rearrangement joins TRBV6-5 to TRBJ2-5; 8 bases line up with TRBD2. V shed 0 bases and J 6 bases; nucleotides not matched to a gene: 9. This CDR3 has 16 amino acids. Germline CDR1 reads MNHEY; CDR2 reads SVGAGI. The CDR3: CASSYSRTGGVQTQYF. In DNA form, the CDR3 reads TGTGCCAGCAGTTACTCGCGGACGGGAGGGGTTCAGACCCAGTACTTC.

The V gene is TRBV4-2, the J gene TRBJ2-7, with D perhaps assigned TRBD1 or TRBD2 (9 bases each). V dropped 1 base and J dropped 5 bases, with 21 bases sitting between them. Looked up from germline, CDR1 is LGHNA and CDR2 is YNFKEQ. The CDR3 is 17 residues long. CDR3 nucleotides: TGTGCCAGCAGCCAAGGGCCAGCGGGGGGACAGGGCAACGAGCAGTACTTC. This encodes CASSQGPAGGQGNEQYF.

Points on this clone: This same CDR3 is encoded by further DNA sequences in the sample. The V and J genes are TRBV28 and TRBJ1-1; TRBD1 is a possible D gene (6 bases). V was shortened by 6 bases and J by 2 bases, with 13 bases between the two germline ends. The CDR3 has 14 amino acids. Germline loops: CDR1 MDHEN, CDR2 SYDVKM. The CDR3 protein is CASSLVGGNTEAFF. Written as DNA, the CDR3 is TGTGCCAGCAGCTTAGTGGGGGGCAACACTGAAGCTTTCTTT.

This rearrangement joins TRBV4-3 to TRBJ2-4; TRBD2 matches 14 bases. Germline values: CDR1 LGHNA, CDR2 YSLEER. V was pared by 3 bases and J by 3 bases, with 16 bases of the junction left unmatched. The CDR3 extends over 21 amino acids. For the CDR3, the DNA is TGCGCCAGCAGCCACTGGACCGGGGGACTAGCGGGAGAATTCGGCAAAAACATTCAGTACTTC. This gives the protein CASSHWTGGLAGEFGKNIQYF.

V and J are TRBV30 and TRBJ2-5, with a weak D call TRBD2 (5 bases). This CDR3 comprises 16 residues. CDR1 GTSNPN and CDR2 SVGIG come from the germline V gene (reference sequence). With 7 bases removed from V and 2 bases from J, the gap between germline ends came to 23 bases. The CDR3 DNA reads TGTGCCTCCCAAGAAAGCAGAACTCGGGGACAAGAGACCCAGTACTTC. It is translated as CASQESRTRGQETQYF.

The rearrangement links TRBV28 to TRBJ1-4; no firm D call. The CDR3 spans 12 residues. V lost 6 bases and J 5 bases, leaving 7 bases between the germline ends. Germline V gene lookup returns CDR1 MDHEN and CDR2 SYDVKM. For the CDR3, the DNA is TGTGCCAGCAGAGTAACCAATGAAAAACTGTTTTTT. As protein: CASRVTNEKLFF.

The CDR3 reads CASSFPGTVQETQYF. CDR3 in DNA: TGTGCCAGCAGCTTCCCCGGGACAGTACAAGAGACCCAGTACTTC. V is TRBV7-2 and J is TRBJ2-5, with 7 bases that match TRBD1. This CDR3 comprises 15 residues. Per germline, CDR1 SGHTA and CDR2 FQGNSA. V was clipped by 3 bases and J by 2 bases; unmatched bases: 6.

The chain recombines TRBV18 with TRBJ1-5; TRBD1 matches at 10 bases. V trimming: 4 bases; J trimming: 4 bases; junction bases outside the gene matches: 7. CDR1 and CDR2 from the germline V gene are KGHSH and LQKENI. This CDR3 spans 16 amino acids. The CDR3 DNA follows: TGTGCCAGCTCACGCCCGGGACAGGGGTTTAATCAGCCCCAGCATTTT. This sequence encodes CASSRPGQGFNQPQHF.

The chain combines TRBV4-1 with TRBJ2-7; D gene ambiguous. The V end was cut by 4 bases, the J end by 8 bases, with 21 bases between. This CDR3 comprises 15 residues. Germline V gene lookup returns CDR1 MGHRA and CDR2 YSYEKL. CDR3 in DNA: TGCGCCAGCAGCCCTGACTCCGGCCCTCCCGCCAAGCAGTACTTC. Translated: CASSPDSGPPAKQYF.

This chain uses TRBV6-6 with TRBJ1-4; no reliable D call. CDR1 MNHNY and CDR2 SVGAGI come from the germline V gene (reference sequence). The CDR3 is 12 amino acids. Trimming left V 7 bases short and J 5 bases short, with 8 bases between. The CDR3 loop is CASNKGNEKLFF. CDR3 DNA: TGTGCCAGCAATAAAGGAAATGAAAAACTGTTTTTT.

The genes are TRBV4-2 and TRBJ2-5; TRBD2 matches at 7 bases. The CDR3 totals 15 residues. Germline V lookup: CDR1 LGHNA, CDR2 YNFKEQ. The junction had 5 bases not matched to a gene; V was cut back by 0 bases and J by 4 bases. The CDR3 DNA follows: TGTGCCAGCAGCCAAGAAGCTAGCGGACGAGAGACCCAGTACTTC. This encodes CASSQEASGRETQYF.

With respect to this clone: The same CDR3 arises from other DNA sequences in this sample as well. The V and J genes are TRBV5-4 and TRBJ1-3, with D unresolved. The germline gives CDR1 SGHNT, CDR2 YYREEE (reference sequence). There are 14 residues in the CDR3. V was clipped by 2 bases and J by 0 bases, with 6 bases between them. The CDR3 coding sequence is TGTGCCAGCAGCTTAGGGATCTCTGGAAACACCATATATTTT. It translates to CASSLGISGNTIYF.

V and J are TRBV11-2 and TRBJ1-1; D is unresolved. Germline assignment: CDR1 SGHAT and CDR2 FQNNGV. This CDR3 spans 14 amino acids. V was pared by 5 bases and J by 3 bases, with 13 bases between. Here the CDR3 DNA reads TGTGCCAGCAGCCCGCGAGACGGTTACACTGAAGCTTTCTTT. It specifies CASSPRDGYTEAFF.

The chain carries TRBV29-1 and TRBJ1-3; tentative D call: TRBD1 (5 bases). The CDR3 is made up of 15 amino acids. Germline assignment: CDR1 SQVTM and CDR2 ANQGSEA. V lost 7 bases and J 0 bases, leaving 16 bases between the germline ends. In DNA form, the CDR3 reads TGCAGCGCCGCGGGACTCTTTTCCTCTGGAAACACCATATATTTT. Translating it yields CSAAGLFSSGNTIYF.